This T cell receptor beta chain originates from a study of T cell changes during pregnancy in multiple sclerosis. With 2 bases clipped from V and 4 bases from J, the junction kept 3 bases outside the gene matches. The CDR3 has 14 residues. Germline assignment: CDR1 ENHRY and CDR2 SYGVKD. Only in-frame clones appear in the TCRdb table, and some are missing; sequencing was by immunoSEQ multiplex PCR. The sample carries some 47,000 clones, 80% to 90% recorded once. The chain employs TRBV10-3 and TRBJ2-5; 8 nucleotides match TRBD1. Sequenced material: CD8+ T cells from peripheral blood mononuclear cells, taken in the second trimester of pregnancy. This receptor was taken from a female donor with multiple sclerosis, enrolled in a pregnancy study. Here the CDR3 reads CAISEPDRGETQYF. CDR3 in DNA: TGTGCCATCAGTGAGCCTGACAGGGGAGAGACCCAGTACTTC.